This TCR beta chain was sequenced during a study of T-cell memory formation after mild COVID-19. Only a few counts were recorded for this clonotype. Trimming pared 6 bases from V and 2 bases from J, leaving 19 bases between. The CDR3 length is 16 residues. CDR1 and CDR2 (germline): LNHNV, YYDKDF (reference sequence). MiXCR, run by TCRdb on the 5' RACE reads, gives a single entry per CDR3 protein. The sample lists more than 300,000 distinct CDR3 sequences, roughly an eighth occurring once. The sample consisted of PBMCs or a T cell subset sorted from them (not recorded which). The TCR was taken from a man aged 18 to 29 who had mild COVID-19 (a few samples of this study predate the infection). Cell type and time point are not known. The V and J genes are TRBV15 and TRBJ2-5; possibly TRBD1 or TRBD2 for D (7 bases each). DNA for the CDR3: TGTGCCACCAGAGGGAGGGACAGCGAGAGTCAAGAGACCCAGTACTTC. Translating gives CATRGRDSESQETQYF.